These 25 T cell receptor beta chains originate from one sample sequenced in a study of naive and memory T cell subsets (dated by TCRdb to about 2017). Using 3' ligation of a UMI-containing oligonucleotide to TCR cDNA, the study laid out a robust and sensitive protocol to amplify, sequence and analyze TCRs. Receptor libraries were prepared by 5' RACE. The sequencing machine was an Illumina MiSeq. The ligated cDNA was amplified by four rounds of PCR, in which nested alpha and beta constant region primers were used together with the SP2 primer. TCRdb reworked the public reads: Q25 trimming with fastp, MiXCR clone assembly, productive beta chains retained. Each record represents a unique CDR3 protein, reported with the most common genes and DNA among its rows. Recorded for this sample are 50,000 to 60,000 distinct CDR3 sequences; about 8.3% of them occurred a single time. Approximately 9.7% of the sample is in the top ten clones.

These receptors came from a female donor in good health.

J is TRBJ2-1 and V is TRBV4-1; maybe TRBD1 (5 bases). The CDR3 is 12 amino acids. V lost 3 bases and J 12 bases, leaving 12 bases between the germline ends. Germline CDR1 and CDR2: MGHRA and YSYEKL. The CDR3 region has the DNA TGCGCCAGCAGCCAGGCAGGGTTAGCGCAGTTCTTC. Amino acid sequence: CASSQAGLAQFF.

The sample holds many counts of this clonotype. The V call is TRBV19, the J call TRBJ1-1, with D unclear. Germline V gives CDR1 LNHDA, CDR2 SQIVND (reference sequence). V was cut by 5 bases and J by 1 base, with 5 bases left in between. This CDR3 contains 12 residues. The CDR3 sequence is CASSWGNTEAFF. CDR3 coding DNA: TGTGCCAGTAGTTGGGGGAACACTGAAGCTTTCTTT. The whole variable domain, filled in from reference TRBV19 and TRBJ1-1, reads DGGITQSPKYLFRKEGQNVTLSCEQNLNHDAMYWYRQDPGQGLRLIYYSQIVNDFQKGDIAEGYSVSREKKESFPLTVTSAQKNPTAFYLCASSWGNTEAFFGQGTRLTVV.

This clonotype has a count of ten or more. This chain links TRBV2 with TRBJ1-2; tentatively, D is TRBD1 (5 bases). The germline V gene has CDR1 SNHLY and CDR2 FYNNEI. The V end was cut by 8 bases, the J end by 8 bases, with 27 bases between. The CDR3 has 16 residues. This CDR3 is CASARHPVGGKEGYTF. The CDR3 nucleotides read TGTGCCAGCGCAAGACACCCAGTCGGGGGGAAGGAGGGCTACACCTTC. The full variable domain, completed using reference TRBV2 and TRBJ1-2, is EPEVTQTPSHQVTQMGQEVILRCVPISNHLYFYWYRQILGQKVEFLVSFYNNEISEKSEIFDDQFSVERPDGSNFTLKIRSTKLEDSAMYFCASARHPVGGKEGYTFGSGTRLTVV.

This clonotype was observed a handful of times. The chain uses TRBV19 and TRBJ2-6, with 10 bases matching TRBD1. This CDR3 spans 16 amino acids. In germline, CDR1 is LNHDA, CDR2 SQIVND (reference sequence). V lost 5 bases to trimming and J lost 1 base; unmatched junction nucleotides: 2. CDR3 DNA: TGTGCCAGTAGTGGGGACAGGGGATCTGGGGCCAACGTCCTGACTTTC. It specifies CASSGDRGSGANVLTF.

The V gene is TRBV30, the J gene TRBJ1-1; a possible D gene is TRBD1 (5 bases). Germline loops: CDR1 GTSNPN, CDR2 SVGIG (reference sequence). CDR3 length equals 13 residues. V lost 4 bases to trimming and J lost 3 bases, with 12 bases between them. The CDR3 spells CAWTRDGHTEAFF. The CDR3 DNA sequence: TGTGCCTGGACTCGGGACGGGCACACTGAAGCTTTCTTT.

This clonotype occurred many times. This chain uses TRBV12-3 or TRBV12-4 with TRBJ2-1, with 7 bases aligning to TRBD1. CDR3 length: 16 amino acids. V shed 2 bases, J shed 5 bases, and the junction held 9 bases outside the gene matches. The CDR3 protein is CASSLNRGQKNNEQFF. In DNA, the CDR3 is TGTGCCAGCAGTTTAAATAGGGGACAGAAAAACAATGAGCAGTTCTTC.

This clonotype was detected ten times or more. The V call is TRBV6-2 or TRBV6-3, the J call TRBJ1-4; D is possibly TRBD1 (5 bases). V lost 2 bases and J lost 7, with 17 bases in between. Germline V CDR1 and CDR2: MNHEY, SVGEGT. The CDR3 loop spans 16 amino acids. The CDR3 DNA follows: TGTGCCAGCAGTTACCCCCCCGGGACCAGTCTTGAAAAACTGTTTTTT. Amino acid sequence: CASSYPPGTSLEKLFF.

Remarks on this clonotype: At one end the junction does not follow the germline gene, possibly because of a read error. The rearrangement joins TRBV7-2 to TRBJ2-7, with D possibly TRBD1 on 5 matching bases. CDR1 and CDR2 from the germline V gene are SGHTA and FQGNSA. The CDR3 consists of 14 residues. CDR3 protein: CASRLEPGPYEQYF. DNA for the CDR3: TGTGCCAGCAGGTTAGAGCCAGGGCCCTACGAGCAGTACTTC.

This clonotype was detected a few times. The J gene is TRBJ2-3, the V gene TRBV20-1, with 8 bases that match TRBD1. This CDR3 has 13 amino acids. Germline lookup yields CDR1 DFQATT and CDR2 SNEGSKA (reference sequence). J gave up 7 bases and V 4 bases, and 7 bases lay outside the gene matches. The chain's CDR3 is CSATGTGGNTQYF. The CDR3 DNA is TGCAGTGCTACTGGGACAGGAGGAAATACGCAGTATTTT.

V and J are TRBV6-1 and TRBJ2-3, with 7 bases identical to TRBD1. There are 14 residues in the CDR3. Germline V gene lookup returns CDR1 MNHNS and CDR2 SASEGT. Losses at the gene ends were 10 bases for V and 3 bases for J; bases not matched to a gene: 10. CDR3 nucleotide sequence: TGTGCCACACGACATACAGGGGCGACAGATACGCAGTATTTT. As protein: CATRHTGATDTQYF.

The V and J genes are TRBV18 and TRBJ1-1; tentative D call: TRBD1 (5 bases). Trimming took off 6 bases at V and 4 bases at J, with 12 bases between the two ends. Per the germline V gene, CDR1 is KGHSH and CDR2 is LQKENI. The CDR3 is 13 amino acids. The DNA for the CDR3 is TGTGCCAGCTCGCTAGAGGGGCCCACTGAAGCTTTCTTT. Translation: CASSLEGPTEAFF.

This clonotype was counted many times. This chain uses TRBV30 with TRBJ2-1; no firm D call. The length of the CDR3 is 12 residues. Germline V gene lookup returns CDR1 GTSNPN and CDR2 SVGIG (reference sequence). V shed 2 bases and J shed 13 bases, with 15 bases lying between them. CDR3 in amino acids: CAWSKETNAQFF. CDR3 in DNA: TGTGCCTGGAGTAAGGAGACGAATGCTCAGTTCTTC. The full variable domain, rest sourced from reference TRBV30 and TRBJ2-1, is SQTIHQWPATLVQPVGSPLSLECTVEGTSNPNLYWYRQAAGRGLQLLFYSVGIGQISSEVPQNLSASRPQDRQFILSSKKLLLSDSGFYLCAWSKETNAQFFGPGTRLTVL.

This clonotype was found many times. V usage is TRBV20-1 and J usage is TRBJ1-5; 8 nucleotides agree with TRBD1. The germline gives CDR1 DFQATT, CDR2 SNEGSKA (reference sequence). Trimming took 1 base from V and 8 from J; bases not matched to a gene: 10. CDR3 size: 15 residues. DNA for the CDR3: TGCAGTGCTAGAGGCCAGGGGGCAGGGGAAAAGCCCCAGCATTTT. Protein product: CSARGQGAGEKPQHF.

Only a few counts were recorded for this clonotype. This chain joins TRBV5-4 and TRBJ1-5; D possibly corresponds to TRBD1 (5 bases). The CDR3 totals 16 residues. The germline CDR1 and CDR2 sequences are SGHNT and YYREEE (reference sequence). Trimming took off 5 bases at V and 3 bases at J, with 18 bases between the two ends. The DNA of the CDR3 is TGTGCCAGCAGAACCGGGGGACCTACTTCCAATCAGCCCCAGCATTTT. The encoded protein is CASRTGGPTSNQPQHF.

This clonotype came up many times. The V call is TRBV6-2 or TRBV6-3, the J call TRBJ1-5, with 7 bases aligning to TRBD1. CDR3 length: 13 residues. V lost 6 bases, J lost 4 bases, and 3 bases stayed unmatched. Germline V gives CDR1 MNHEY, CDR2 SVGEGT. The CDR3 is CASRPGQNQPQHF. CDR3 sequence (DNA): TGTGCCAGCAGGCCGGGACAGAATCAGCCCCAGCATTTT.

This clonotype turned up a few times. The junction does not match germline at one end; this may be a read error. The V and J genes are TRBV2 and TRBJ1-2, with D unclear. CDR1 and CDR2 (germline): SNHLY, FYNNEI. The CDR3 spans 14 residues. This CDR3 reads CASSEAGLFYGDTF. The CDR3 region has the DNA TGTGCCAGCAGTGAAGCGGGCCTCTTCTATGGCGACACCTTC.

This clonotype has at least ten counts. V is TRBV7-6 and J is TRBJ1-4; 8 nucleotides match TRBD1. Germline loops: CDR1 SGHVS, CDR2 FNYEAQ. V lost 4 bases to trimming and J lost 0 bases; unmatched junction nucleotides: 7. The CDR3 runs 17 residues. The CDR3 region has the DNA TGTGCCAGCAGCTCCTTCGGGACAGGAACAACTAATGAAAAACTGTTTTTT. Amino acids: CASSSFGTGTTNEKLFF.

This clonotype was observed a few times. This rearrangement joins TRBV20-1 to TRBJ2-1, with 8 bases fitting TRBD2. V trimming: 8 bases; J trimming: 5 bases; junction bases outside the gene matches: 11. From germline, CDR1 is DFQATT and CDR2 SNEGSKA (reference sequence). The CDR3 contains 14 residues. CDR3: CSRLGLAGNNEQFF. The DNA for the CDR3 is TGCAGTCGTTTGGGATTAGCGGGGAACAATGAGCAGTTCTTC.

Only a few counts were recorded for this clonotype. The V call is TRBV6-5, the J call TRBJ1-2; D is perhaps TRBD1 (5 bases). The V and J ends lost 2 bases and 4 bases respectively, with 11 bases between them. From germline, CDR1 is MNHEY and CDR2 SVGAGI. The CDR3 sequence is 14 residues long. CDR3 in amino acids: CASSYRDGTYGYTF. In DNA form, the CDR3 reads TGTGCCAGCAGTTACAGGGACGGAACCTATGGCTACACCTTC.

The chain joins TRBV7-2 to TRBJ2-2; D is perhaps TRBD1 or TRBD2 (5 bases each). From germline, CDR1 is SGHTA and CDR2 FQGNSA. Trimming took off 4 bases at V and 10 bases at J, with 13 bases between the two ends. The CDR3 has 13 residues. In DNA form, the CDR3 reads TGTGCCAGCAGCTCCGCACGGGGCAAGGAGCTGTTTTTT. Encoded protein: CASSSARGKELFF.

The CDR3 nucleotides read TGTGCCAGCAGCCCGACCGGGACAGGGGGCAACACTGAAGCTTTCTTT. It encodes CASSPTGTGGNTEAFF. The gene calls are TRBV6-6 and TRBJ1-1; 12 bases line up with TRBD1. The CDR3 is 16 amino acids. Germline V gene lookup returns CDR1 MNHNY and CDR2 SVGAGI (reference sequence). V dropped 6 bases and J dropped 2; count of bases not matched to a gene: 7.

This clonotype has a count of ten or more. This rearrangement joins TRBV4-3 to TRBJ2-7; possible D gene TRBD1, 6 bases. CDR1 LGHNA and CDR2 YSLEER come from the germline V gene. With 0 bases removed from V and 4 bases from J, the gap between germline ends came to 19 bases. The CDR3 loop spans 17 amino acids. The chain's CDR3 is CASSQDIWGPRVYEQYF. The CDR3 DNA sequence: TGCGCCAGCAGCCAAGATATTTGGGGGCCGAGGGTTTACGAGCAGTACTTC.

This clonotype was counted ten times or more. This sequence joins TRBV28 and TRBJ2-7; D possibly corresponds to TRBD1 (6 bases). CDR1 and CDR2 from the germline V gene are MDHEN and SYDVKM. The CDR3 runs 15 residues. Trimming pared 4 bases from V and 2 bases from J, leaving 15 bases between. The CDR3 nucleotides read TGTGCCAGCAGTTCGAGGGGCCAGGGGACCTACGAGCAGTACTTC. Translating it yields CASSSRGQGTYEQYF.

This clonotype was counted only a few times. The chain employs TRBV18 and TRBJ1-4, with D possibly TRBD1 on 5 matching bases. This CDR3 comprises 17 residues. Germline CDR1 and CDR2: KGHSH and LQKENI. Trimming cost V 3 bases and J 0 bases, with 14 bases left between them. The CDR3 DNA sequence: TGTGCCAGCTCACCGATATCGGGGCATGCAACTAATGAAAAACTGTTTTTT. It is translated as CASSPISGHATNEKLFF.

This chain connects TRBV29-1 to TRBJ2-1, with TRBD2 matching 7 bases. The length of the CDR3 is 17 residues. Germline CDR1 is SQVTM and CDR2 is ANQGSEA. V shed 0 bases, J shed 3 bases, and the junction held 11 bases outside the gene matches. CDR3 region: CSVEDPGGAANYNEQFF. CDR3 DNA sequence: TGCAGCGTTGAAGACCCGGGAGGCGCCGCTAACTACAATGAGCAGTTCTTC.